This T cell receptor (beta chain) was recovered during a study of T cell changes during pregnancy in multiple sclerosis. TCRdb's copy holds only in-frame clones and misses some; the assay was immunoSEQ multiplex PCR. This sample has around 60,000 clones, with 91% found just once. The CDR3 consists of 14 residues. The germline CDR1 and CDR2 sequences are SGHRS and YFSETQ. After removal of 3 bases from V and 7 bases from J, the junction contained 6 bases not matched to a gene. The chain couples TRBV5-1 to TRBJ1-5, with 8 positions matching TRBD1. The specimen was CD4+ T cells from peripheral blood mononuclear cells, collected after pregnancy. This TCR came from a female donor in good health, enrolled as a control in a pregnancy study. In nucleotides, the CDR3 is TGCGCCAGCAGCTATGGGCAGGGGGCCCAGCCCCAGCATTTT. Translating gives CASSYGQGAQPQHF. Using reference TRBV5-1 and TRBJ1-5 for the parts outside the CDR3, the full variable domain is KAGVTQTPRYLIKTRGQQVTLSCSPISGHRSVSWYQQTPGQGLQFLFEYFSETQRNKGNFPGRFSGRQFSNSRSEMNVSTLELGDSALYLCASSYGQGAQPQHFGDGTRLSIL.